This TCR beta chain appears in the sequencing data of a study of blood T cell repertoires in COVID-19. Assay: immunoSEQ multiplex PCR; the TCRdb copy retains only in-frame clones and omits some. Here the sample spans about 250,000 clones, roughly 82% being singletons. The CDR3 loop spans 14 amino acids. The ends were cut back, 5 bases at V and 5 bases at J, with 13 bases in the middle. The V gene's germline CDR1 is SGHAT and CDR2 FQNNGV. The chain links TRBV11-2 to TRBJ1-5, with D maybe TRBD1 (6 bases). The source of this sequence is an elderly woman with active or convalescent COVID-19. Sequencing used peripheral blood. The CDR3 loop reads CASSTQGSDQPQHF. The DNA for the CDR3 is TGTGCCAGCAGCACACAGGGAAGCGATCAGCCCCAGCATTTT.